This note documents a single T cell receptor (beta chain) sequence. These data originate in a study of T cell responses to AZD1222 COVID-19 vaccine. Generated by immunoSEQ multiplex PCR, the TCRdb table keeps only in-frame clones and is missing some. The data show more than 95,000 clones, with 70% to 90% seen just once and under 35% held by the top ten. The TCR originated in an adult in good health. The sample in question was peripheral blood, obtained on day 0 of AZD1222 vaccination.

In nucleotides, the CDR3 is TGTGCCAGCAGCTCCCCCCCACAAACCTACGAGCAGTACTTC. The encoded protein is CASSSPPQTYEQYF. This chain links TRBV11-3 with TRBJ2-7; D remains ambiguous. The CDR3 consists of 14 residues. The V end lost 4 bases, the J end lost 2 bases, and 12 bases lay between the germline ends. Per germline, CDR1 SGHNT and CDR2 YENEEA.